This note documents a single T cell receptor beta chain sequence. Its antigen is currently not known. No quality values exist for individual bases; no much larger clone is one base distant. These data originate in a study of cytomegalovirus exposure and HLA in healthy donors (dated by TCRdb to about 2017). In the study overall: According to a later analysis, one platform produced both the 120 validation repertoires and the 550 to 800 repertoires of the first cohort. The study aimed to test whether cataloging public T cell receptors could reveal signatures of past pathogen exposure. Along with the approximately 670-subject first cohort, a separate validation cohort of over a hundred different subjects was used. The study combined high-throughput TCR immunosequencing, statistical association of individual TCRs with disease status, and machine learning to predict cytomegalovirus infection status.

Separate from the approximately 700-subject first cohort, the validation cohort of roughly 120 subjects was the group to which the donors belonged. Study-wide findings and limitations: According to the authors, the approach could potentially be generalized to other disease states and immunological phenotypes. In vitro tests confirmed that three of the cytomegalovirus-associated TCR beta chains recognize cytomegalovirus antigens. The study listed around 160 TCR beta chains as associated with cytomegalovirus. A later analysis lacked HLA typing for the validation cohort, so it scored co-occurrence in that cohort across all 120 repertoires. Most TCR sequences were seen in very few donors, while some public TCRs were found in many individuals. Cytomegalovirus status was reported to be diagnosed by the classifier with high specificity and sensitivity in both the original and validation cohorts. A later analysis found that TCRs clustered in the first cohort also tended to co-occur in the roughly 120 validation repertoires, with 94% of cluster scores above 0.

V is cut back by 1 base and J by 10 bases, with 5 bases in the junction unmatched. Spanning cysteine to phenylalanine, the CDR3 consists of 15 amino acids. CDR3 DNA is the only sequence kept; it has 45 bases, read in frame from the first base. The germline V gene (reference sequence) sets CDR1 to SEHNR and CDR2 to FQNEAQ. Libraries were made using the immunoSEQ multiplex PCR assay. The paper's processing steps were these. A statistical classification framework was built to diagnose cytomegalovirus status from the catalog of TCR beta chain sequences. TCRdb mirrors the immuneACCESS table, restricted to in-frame sequences. Some clones are absent from its copies; in checked studies, under half trace to an unresolved V gene, and the reason for the others is unknown. The DNA gave D and trimming, while V, J and clone size come from that table. Present in this sample are approximately 200,000 clones, about nine tenths of which were seen just once. Of the sample, 0.85% to 1.2% falls within the top ten clones.

The sequence was obtained from a woman aged 18 to 35 in good health and CMV-seronegative. Here the chain combines TRBV7-9 and TRBJ1-6, and TRBD1 matches 9 of the central bases. Input material: PBMCs. The CDR3 has the sequence CASSLDDRGWSPLHF. DNA sequence: TGTGCCAGCAGCTTAGATGACAGGGGGTGGTCACCCCTCCACTTT.